Sequencing of this T cell receptor beta chain was carried out in a study of blood T cell repertoires in COVID-19. Original analysis: Reference gene primer amplification gave nucleated cell count estimates. The table came from immunoSEQ multiplex PCR; TCRdb's copy has only in-frame clones and leaves some out. V and J calls and clone size come straight from that table; D and trimming were deduced from the DNA. The table records 150,000 to 200,000 clones, roughly 79% of them present only once. This sequence was found in a man between 60 and 75 years old with active or convalescent COVID-19. Input material: peripheral blood.

Written as DNA, the CDR3 is TGCGCCAGCAGCCCGGGACTAGCGGGATATGGCACAGATACGCAGTATTTT. It specifies CASSPGLAGYGTDTQYF. The chain has TRBV4-1 and TRBJ2-3, with TRBD2 matching 13 bases. CDR1 is MGHRA, CDR2 YSYEKL, per germline. This CDR3 has 17 amino acids. V trimming: 4 bases; J trimming: 1 base; junction bases outside the gene matches: 5.